One sample yielded the 26 T cell receptor beta chains listed below, sequenced in a study of T cell responses to AZD1222 COVID-19 vaccine. Clones were read by immunoSEQ multiplex PCR, and TCRdb kept only the in-frame ones, dropping some. The table shows about 150,000 clones, with under 95% occurring only once. Sample: peripheral blood, taken on day 0 of AZD1222 vaccination. These receptor sequences come from an adult in good health.

The chain recombines TRBV4-3 with TRBJ1-2; D call uncertain. Trimming stripped 0 bases from V and 14 bases from J, with 16 bases between. This CDR3 spans 13 amino acids. Germline V gene data show CDR1 as LGHNA and CDR2 as YSLEER. The CDR3 loop reads CASSQDTVGTCTF. CDR3 nucleotides: TGCGCCAGCAGCCAAGATACGGTCGGAACGTGTACCTTC.

A single count supports this clone. The chain links TRBV3-1 (or the pseudogene TRBV3-2) to TRBJ1-2, with D perhaps TRBD1 (6 bases). The germline V gene has CDR1 LGHDT and CDR2 YNNKEL (reference sequence). The CDR3 is 16 amino acids. Trimming removed 2 bases at V and 2 bases at J, with 15 bases between. CDR3 residues: CASSQLGGPRNYGYTF. The CDR3 DNA follows: TGTGCCAGCAGCCAACTTGGGGGGCCTAGAAACTATGGCTACACCTTC.

This clone showed up just once. The chain has TRBV3-1 (or the pseudogene TRBV3-2) and TRBJ1-4; TRBD1 aligns across 7 bases. The germline CDR1 and CDR2 sequences are LGHDT and YNNKEL (reference sequence). The CDR3 length is 15 residues. Trimming removed 3 bases from V and 3 bases from J; junction bases left unmatched: 4. Here the CDR3 reads CASSHNRGANEKLFF. The DNA of the CDR3 is TGTGCCAGCAGCCACAACAGGGGAGCTAATGAAAAACTGTTTTTT.

V usage is TRBV10-3 and J usage is TRBJ2-1; TRBD2 matches 13 bases. This CDR3 is built from 15 residues. The germline V gene encodes CDR1 ENHRY and CDR2 SYGVKD. The ends lost 5 bases at V and 6 bases at J; junction bases unmatched: 4. CDR3 sequence (DNA): TGTGCCATCAGTCCCGGACTAGCGGGAGCCAATGAGCAGTTCTTC. It codes for CAISPGLAGANEQFF.

This chain joins TRBV6-1 and TRBJ2-7; no clear D. The CDR3 spans 13 residues. Trimming took 3 bases from V and 2 from J, leaving 8 bases between them. Germline CDR1 and CDR2: MNHNS and SASEGT. The DNA of the CDR3 is TGTGCCAGCAGTGAGGCCTTCACCTACGAGCAGTACTTC. This encodes CASSEAFTYEQYF.

This clone was seen only a few times. This chain connects TRBV7-8 to TRBJ2-7; 7 bases align to TRBD1. The CDR3 totals 17 residues. V lost 5 bases, J lost 0 bases, and 13 bases stayed unmatched. Germline V gene sequence: CDR1 SGHVS, CDR2 FQNEAQ. The CDR3 coding sequence is TGTGCCAGCAGCGCTACGACGGGACAGCGAAACTCCTACGAGCAGTACTTC. The encoded protein is CASSATTGQRNSYEQYF.

The chain joins TRBV6-5 to TRBJ1-1; a possible D gene is TRBD1 (5 bases). The CDR3 runs 13 residues. V gave up 10 bases and J gave up 1 base, with 13 bases separating them. CDR1 and CDR2 (germline): MNHEY, SVGAGI. This CDR3 is CATGRRGNTEAFF. CDR3 in DNA: TGTGCCACTGGCAGGAGGGGGAACACTGAAGCTTTCTTT.

This clone came up once. The chain is built from TRBV5-1 and TRBJ2-3; 9 bases are shared with TRBD1. Germline V gene data show CDR1 as SGHRS and CDR2 as YFSETQ. CDR3 length: 15 amino acids. The V gene end was trimmed by 2 bases and the J gene end by 2 bases; junction bases not matched to a gene: 3. The CDR3 DNA sequence: TGCGCCAGCAGCTTATACAGGGGGCCCACAGATACGCAGTATTTT. Translated, it gives CASSLYRGPTDTQYF.

CDR3 amino acids: CASSPPREGYGYTF. The CDR3 DNA sequence: TGTGCCAGCAGCCCACCCAGGGAGGGGTATGGCTACACCTTC. V gene TRBV7-2 combines with J gene TRBJ1-2, with TRBD1 as a possible D gene (5 bases). V lost 5 bases and J lost 5, with 15 bases in between. The CDR3 runs to 14 residues. In germline, CDR1 is SGHTA, CDR2 FQGNSA.

This sequence joins TRBV4-3 and TRBJ1-2; D is perhaps TRBD1 (5 bases). V gave up 0 bases and J gave up 4 bases, with 12 bases separating them. Germline loops: CDR1 LGHNA, CDR2 YSLEER. The CDR3 sequence is 15 residues long. CDR3 nucleotide sequence: TGCGCCAGCAGCCAAGACGAGACACAGGTCTATGGCTACACCTTC. Protein product: CASSQDETQVYGYTF.

V and J are TRBV27 and TRBJ1-2; D remains ambiguous. CDR3 length: 13 residues. Deletions cut 4 bases from V and 4 bases from J, with 10 bases between. The germline CDR1 and CDR2 sequences are MNHEY and SMNVEV (reference sequence). In nucleotides, the CDR3 is TGTGCCAGCAGTTCCCTGGTTTCCTATGGCTACACCTTC. Residues: CASSSLVSYGYTF.

This chain joins TRBV19 and TRBJ2-3; D possibly corresponds to TRBD2 (6 bases). The CDR3 covers 15 residues. The germline CDR1 and CDR2 sequences are LNHDA and SQIVND (reference sequence). The V end lost 6 bases, the J end lost 3 bases, and 16 bases lay between the germline ends. CDR3 sequence: CASSLPTSSTDTQYF. CDR3 coding DNA: TGTGCCAGTAGCCTACCCACTAGCTCAACAGATACGCAGTATTTT. Complete variable domain (other parts from reference TRBV19 and TRBJ2-3): DGGITQSPKYLFRKEGQNVTLSCEQNLNHDAMYWYRQDPGQGLRLIYYSQIVNDFQKGDIAEGYSVSREKKESFPLTVTSAQKNPTAFYLCASSLPTSSTDTQYFGPGTRLTVL.

The V and J genes are TRBV12-5 and TRBJ2-2; D remains ambiguous. From germline, CDR1 is LGHNT and CDR2 FRNRAP. The CDR3 has 13 residues. V gave up 6 bases and J gave up 1 base, with 6 bases separating them. The CDR3 DNA reads TGTGCTAGTGGCCTGATGAACACCGGGGAGCTGTTTTTT. Translated: CASGLMNTGELFF.

In this sample, this clone turned up a few times. J is TRBJ1-4 and V is TRBV14; TRBD1 matches 7 bases. Germline values: CDR1 SGHDN, CDR2 FVKESK. Trimming removed 2 bases from V and 7 bases from J; junction bases left unmatched: 4. CDR3 size: 14 residues. CDR3 coding DNA: TGTGCCAGCAGCCAAACAGGGGTTTTTGAAAAACTGTTTTTT. It specifies CASSQTGVFEKLFF.

Relative to its sample, this clone is medium-sized. The chain combines TRBV7-9 with TRBJ2-7, with D perhaps matching TRBD2 (5 bases). Per the germline V gene, CDR1 is SEHNR and CDR2 is FQNEAQ (reference sequence). V was cut by 1 base and J by 6 bases, with 19 bases left in between. This CDR3 contains 16 residues. The CDR3 region is CASSLVGVKEAREQYF. Written as DNA, the CDR3 is TGTGCCAGCAGCTTAGTTGGCGTTAAGGAGGCGCGCGAGCAGTACTTC.

The CDR3: CASSQSFGSTEAFF. CDR3 sequence (DNA): TGTGCCAGCAGCCAATCCTTCGGGAGCACTGAAGCTTTCTTT. The chain has TRBV6-4 and TRBJ1-1; D gene uncertain. There are 14 residues in the CDR3. Germline V gene data show CDR1 as MRHNA and CDR2 as SNTAGT. With 6 bases removed from V and 4 bases from J, the gap between germline ends came to 15 bases.

This clone was counted once. The CDR3: CASSLDRDTEAFF. DNA of the CDR3: TGTGCCAGCAGCCTCGACAGGGACACTGAAGCTTTCTTT. The chain carries TRBV6-5 and TRBJ1-1; 7 positions match TRBD1. This CDR3 has 13 residues. V gave up 6 bases and J gave up 3 bases; unmatched junction bases: 4. Per germline, CDR1 MNHEY and CDR2 SVGAGI.

The chain joins TRBV7-2 to TRBJ1-2; TRBD1 aligns across 9 bases. Germline V gene data show CDR1 as SGHTA and CDR2 as FQGNSA. The V gene end was trimmed by 1 base and the J gene end by 7 bases; junction bases not matched to a gene: 7. CDR3 length: 15 amino acids. The CDR3 region has the DNA TGTGCCAGCAGCTTAGGGTCGGGACAGGGTCCTGGCTACACCTTC. Its translation is CASSLGSGQGPGYTF.

The chain is built from TRBV19 and TRBJ1-1; tentative D call: TRBD1 (5 bases). The germline V gene has CDR1 LNHDA and CDR2 SQIVND (reference sequence). This CDR3 is 13 amino acids long. Trimming removed 5 bases at V and 4 bases at J, with 11 bases between. Here the CDR3 reads CASSFRGTTEAFF. In DNA, the CDR3 is TGTGCCAGTAGTTTTCGGGGGACCACTGAAGCTTTCTTT.

V gene TRBV27 combines with J gene TRBJ1-1; D gene ambiguous. This CDR3 spans 15 amino acids. Germline V CDR1 and CDR2: MNHEY, SMNVEV (reference sequence). Deletions cut 3 bases from V and 2 bases from J, with 13 bases between. The CDR3, as DNA: TGTGCCAGCAGTTTTGTTTATTCCCCAAACACTGAAGCTTTCTTT. Translated, it gives CASSFVYSPNTEAFF.

The CDR3 loop reads CASSLGTVQPQHF. The CDR3 bases are TGTGCCAGCAGCTTAGGGACAGTTCAGCCCCAGCATTTT. This sequence joins TRBV7-2 and TRBJ1-5; the D gene is possibly TRBD1 (6 bases). Trimming left V 1 base short and J 6 bases short, with 7 bases between. The CDR3 sequence is 13 residues long. The germline V gene has CDR1 SGHTA and CDR2 FQGNSA.

The chain combines TRBV2 with TRBJ2-3; D is ambiguous. V lost 1 base, J lost 2 bases, and 13 bases lay in between. Looked up from germline, CDR1 is SNHLY and CDR2 is FYNNEI. The CDR3 runs to 16 residues. The CDR3 reads CASSEVGSDDTDTQYF. The DNA of the CDR3 is TGTGCCAGCAGTGAAGTAGGGTCGGACGACACAGATACGCAGTATTTT.

The sample holds a few counts of this clone. Other DNA sequences in this sample translate to the same CDR3. The chain combines TRBV29-1 with TRBJ2-3; D gene uncertain. CDR3 length: 13 residues. The germline V gene encodes CDR1 SQVTM and CDR2 ANQGSEA. Trimming pared 4 bases from V and 0 bases from J, leaving 8 bases between. The CDR3 nucleotides read TGCAGCGTTGGCCCGGACAGCACAGATACGCAGTATTTT. It codes for CSVGPDSTDTQYF.

V usage is TRBV9 and J usage is TRBJ1-1; unclear D gene. Germline V gene lookup returns CDR1 SGDLS and CDR2 YYNGEE. V dropped 0 bases and J dropped 1 base, with 10 bases sitting between them. This CDR3 comprises 15 residues. The CDR3 nucleotides read TGTGCCAGCAGCGTAGCGTCAACCTCGAACACTGAAGCTTTCTTT. This encodes CASSVASTSNTEAFF.

The chain's CDR3 is CASSYSSVDQPQHF. Here the CDR3 DNA reads TGTGCCAGCAGTTACTCATCCGTGGATCAGCCCCAGCATTTT. The chain employs TRBV6-5 and TRBJ1-5; D is uncertain. Trimming removed 0 bases at V and 5 bases at J, with 8 bases between. The CDR3 covers 14 residues. Germline V gene lookup returns CDR1 MNHEY and CDR2 SVGAGI.

The chain combines TRBV5-1 with TRBJ2-5, with 7 nucleotides matching TRBD2. Germline trimming cut 0 bases from V and 7 bases from J; bases unmatched to any gene: 9. The CDR3 length is 15 residues. Germline V lookup: CDR1 SGHRS, CDR2 YFSETQ. CDR3 in DNA: TGCGCCAGCAGCTTGGACGGGGGTTGGGAGGGGACCCAGTACTTC. Protein sequence: CASSLDGGWEGTQYF.